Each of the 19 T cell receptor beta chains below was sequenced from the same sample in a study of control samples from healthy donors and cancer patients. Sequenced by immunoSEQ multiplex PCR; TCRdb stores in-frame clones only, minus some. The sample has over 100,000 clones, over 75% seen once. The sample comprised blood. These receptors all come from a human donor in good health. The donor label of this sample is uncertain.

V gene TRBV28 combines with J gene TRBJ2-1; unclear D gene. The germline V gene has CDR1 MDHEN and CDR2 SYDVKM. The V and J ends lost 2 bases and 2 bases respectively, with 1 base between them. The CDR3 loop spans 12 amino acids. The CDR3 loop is CASSLTYNEQFF. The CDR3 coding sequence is TGTGCCAGCAGTTTAACCTACAATGAGCAGTTCTTC.

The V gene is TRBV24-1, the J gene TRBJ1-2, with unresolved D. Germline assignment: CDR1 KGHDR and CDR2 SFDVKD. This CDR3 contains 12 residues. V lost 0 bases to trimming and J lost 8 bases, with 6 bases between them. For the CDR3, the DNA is TGTGCCACCAGTGATTTGGGAGGAGGCTACACCTTC. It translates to CATSDLGGGYTF.

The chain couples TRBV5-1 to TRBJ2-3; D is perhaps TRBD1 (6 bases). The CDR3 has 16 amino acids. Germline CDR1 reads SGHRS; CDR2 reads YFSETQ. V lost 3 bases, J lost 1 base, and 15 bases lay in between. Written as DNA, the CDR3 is TGCGCCAGCAGCTGGGACAAGAAGGGTCGCACAGATACGCAGTATTTT. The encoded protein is CASSWDKKGRTDTQYF.

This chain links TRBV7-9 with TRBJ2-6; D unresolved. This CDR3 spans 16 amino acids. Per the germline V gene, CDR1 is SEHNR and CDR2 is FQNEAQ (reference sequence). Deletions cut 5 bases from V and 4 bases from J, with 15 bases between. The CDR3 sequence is CASSHLTGPGANVLTF. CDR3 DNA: TGTGCCAGCAGCCACCTGACTGGGCCAGGGGCCAACGTCCTGACTTTC.

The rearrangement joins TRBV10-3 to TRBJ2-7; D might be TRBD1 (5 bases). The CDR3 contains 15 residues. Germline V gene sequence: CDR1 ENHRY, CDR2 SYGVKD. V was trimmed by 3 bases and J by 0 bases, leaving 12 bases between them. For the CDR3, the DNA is TGTGCCATCAGTGATCGACAGAAAAGCTCCTACGAGCAGTACTTC. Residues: CAISDRQKSSYEQYF.

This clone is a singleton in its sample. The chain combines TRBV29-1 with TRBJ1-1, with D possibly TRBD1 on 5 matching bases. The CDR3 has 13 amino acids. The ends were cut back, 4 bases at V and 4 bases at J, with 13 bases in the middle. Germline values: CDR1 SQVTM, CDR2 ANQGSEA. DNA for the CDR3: TGCAGCGTTGTCAGGGTTGGCGGCACTGAAGCTTTCTTT. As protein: CSVVRVGGTEAFF.

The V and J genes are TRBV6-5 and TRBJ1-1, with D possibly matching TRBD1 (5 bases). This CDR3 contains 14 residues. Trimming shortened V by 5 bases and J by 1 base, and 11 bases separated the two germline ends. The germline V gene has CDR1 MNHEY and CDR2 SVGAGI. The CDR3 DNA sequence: TGTGCCAGCAGTCACCCCGGACAGAACACTGAAGCTTTCTTT. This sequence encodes CASSHPGQNTEAFF.

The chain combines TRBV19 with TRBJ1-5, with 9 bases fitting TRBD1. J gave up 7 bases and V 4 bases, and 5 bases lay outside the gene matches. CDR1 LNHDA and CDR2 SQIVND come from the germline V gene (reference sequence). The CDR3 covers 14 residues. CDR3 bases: TGTGCCAGTAGTACCGGACAGGGGAGGCAGCCCCAGCATTTT. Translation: CASSTGQGRQPQHF.

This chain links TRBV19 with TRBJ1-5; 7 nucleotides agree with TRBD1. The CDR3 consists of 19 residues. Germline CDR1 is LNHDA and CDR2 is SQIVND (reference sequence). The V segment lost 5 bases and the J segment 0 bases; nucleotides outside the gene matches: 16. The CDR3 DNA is TGTGCCAGTAGTCCCGGTAGACAGGGAGGAGGTGGTAGCAATCAGCCCCAGCATTTT. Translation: CASSPGRQGGGGSNQPQHF.

This CDR3 is CASSRIPRGSSYNSPLHF. CDR3 in DNA: TGTGCCAGCAGTCGAATCCCCAGGGGAAGCTCCTATAATTCACCCCTCCACTTT. This rearrangement joins TRBV2 to TRBJ1-6; a possible D gene is TRBD1 (6 bases). This CDR3 has 18 amino acids. V was cut by 5 bases and J by 0 bases, with 17 bases left in between. Per the germline V gene, CDR1 is SNHLY and CDR2 is FYNNEI.

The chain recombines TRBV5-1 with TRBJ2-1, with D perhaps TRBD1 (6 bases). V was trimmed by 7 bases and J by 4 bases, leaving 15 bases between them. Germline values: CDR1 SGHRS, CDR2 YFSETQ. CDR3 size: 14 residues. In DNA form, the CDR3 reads TGCGCCAGCGGACTGGACAGCCCATACAATGAGCAGTTCTTC. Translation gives CASGLDSPYNEQFF.

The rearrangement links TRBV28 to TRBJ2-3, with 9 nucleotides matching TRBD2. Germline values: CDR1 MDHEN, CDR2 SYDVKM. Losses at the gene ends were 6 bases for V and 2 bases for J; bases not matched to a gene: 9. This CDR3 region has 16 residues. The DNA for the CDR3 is TGTGCCAGCAGCCCGATGGCGGGACTAGCCACAGATACGCAGTATTTT. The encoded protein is CASSPMAGLATDTQYF.

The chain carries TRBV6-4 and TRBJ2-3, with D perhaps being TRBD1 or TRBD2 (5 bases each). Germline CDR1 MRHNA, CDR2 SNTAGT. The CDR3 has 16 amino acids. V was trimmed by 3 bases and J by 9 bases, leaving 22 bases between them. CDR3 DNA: TGTGCCAGCAGTGAGGGACCGGCAGGGTGGTCTACGACGCAGTATTTT. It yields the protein CASSEGPAGWSTTQYF.

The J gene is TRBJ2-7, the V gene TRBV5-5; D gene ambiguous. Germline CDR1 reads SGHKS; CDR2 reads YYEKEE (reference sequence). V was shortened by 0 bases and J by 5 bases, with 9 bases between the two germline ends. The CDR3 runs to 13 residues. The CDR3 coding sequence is TGTGCCAGCAGCTTGGGGCCGTCGGACGAGCAGTACTTC. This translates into CASSLGPSDEQYF.

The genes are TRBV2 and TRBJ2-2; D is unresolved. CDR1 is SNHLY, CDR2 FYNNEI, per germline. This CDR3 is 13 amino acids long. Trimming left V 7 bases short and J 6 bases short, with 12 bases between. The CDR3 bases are TGTGCCAGCACCGTAGTTTTGGCCGGGGAGCTGTTTTTT. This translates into CASTVVLAGELFF.

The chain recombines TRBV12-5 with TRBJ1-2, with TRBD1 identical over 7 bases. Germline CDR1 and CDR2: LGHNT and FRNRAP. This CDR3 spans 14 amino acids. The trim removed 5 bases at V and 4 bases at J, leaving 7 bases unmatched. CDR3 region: CASGPLGTAYGYTF. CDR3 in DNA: TGTGCTAGTGGTCCCTTGGGGACAGCCTATGGCTACACCTTC.

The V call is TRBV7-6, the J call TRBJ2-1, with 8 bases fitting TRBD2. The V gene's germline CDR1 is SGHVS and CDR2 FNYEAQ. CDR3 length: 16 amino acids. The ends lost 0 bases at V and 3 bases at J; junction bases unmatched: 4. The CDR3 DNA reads TGTGCCAGCAGCTTAGCGAGCGGGGGCGACTACAATGAGCAGTTCTTC. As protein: CASSLASGGDYNEQFF.

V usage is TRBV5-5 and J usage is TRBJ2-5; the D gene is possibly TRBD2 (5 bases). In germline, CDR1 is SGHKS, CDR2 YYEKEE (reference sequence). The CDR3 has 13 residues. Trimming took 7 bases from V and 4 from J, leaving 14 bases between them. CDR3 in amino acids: CASERAGLETQYF. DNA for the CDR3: TGTGCCAGCGAAAGGGCGGGTCTAGAGACCCAGTACTTC.

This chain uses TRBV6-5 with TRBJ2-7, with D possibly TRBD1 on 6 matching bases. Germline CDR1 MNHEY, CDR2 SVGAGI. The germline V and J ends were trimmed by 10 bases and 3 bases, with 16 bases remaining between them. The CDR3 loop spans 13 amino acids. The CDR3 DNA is TGTGCCATTCTAAGGGACACACACTACGAGCAGTACTTC. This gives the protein CAILRDTHYEQYF.